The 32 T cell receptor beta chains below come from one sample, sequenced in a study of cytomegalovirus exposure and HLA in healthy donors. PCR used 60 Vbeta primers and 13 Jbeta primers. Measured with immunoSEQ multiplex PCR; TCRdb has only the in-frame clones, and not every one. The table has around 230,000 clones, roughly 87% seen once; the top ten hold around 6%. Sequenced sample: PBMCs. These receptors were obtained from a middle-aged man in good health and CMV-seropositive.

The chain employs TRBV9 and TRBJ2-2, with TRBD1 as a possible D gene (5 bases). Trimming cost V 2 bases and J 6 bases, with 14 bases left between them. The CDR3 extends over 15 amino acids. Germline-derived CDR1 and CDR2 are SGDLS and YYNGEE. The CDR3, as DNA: TGTGCCAGCAGCGTGTTGGACAAATCCCCCGGGGAGCTGTTTTTT. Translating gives CASSVLDKSPGELFF.

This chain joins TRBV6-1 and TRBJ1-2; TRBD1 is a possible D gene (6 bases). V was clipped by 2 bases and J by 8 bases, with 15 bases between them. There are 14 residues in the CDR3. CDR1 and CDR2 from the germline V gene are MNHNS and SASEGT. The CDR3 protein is CASSELSQGIGYTF. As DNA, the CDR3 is TGTGCCAGCAGTGAACTTAGTCAGGGGATAGGCTACACCTTC.

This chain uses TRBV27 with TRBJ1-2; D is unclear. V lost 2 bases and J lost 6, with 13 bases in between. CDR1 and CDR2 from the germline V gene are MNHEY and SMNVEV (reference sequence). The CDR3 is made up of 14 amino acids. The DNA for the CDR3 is TGTGCCAGCAGTTTACTTGCGGGTGAGGATGGCTACACCTTC. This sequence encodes CASSLLAGEDGYTF.

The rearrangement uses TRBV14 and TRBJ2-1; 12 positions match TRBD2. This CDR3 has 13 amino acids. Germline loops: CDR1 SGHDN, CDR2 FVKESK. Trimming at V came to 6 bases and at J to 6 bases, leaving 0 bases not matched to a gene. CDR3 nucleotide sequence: TGTGCCAGCAGACTAGCGGGAGGCAATGAGCAGTTCTTC. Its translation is CASRLAGGNEQFF.

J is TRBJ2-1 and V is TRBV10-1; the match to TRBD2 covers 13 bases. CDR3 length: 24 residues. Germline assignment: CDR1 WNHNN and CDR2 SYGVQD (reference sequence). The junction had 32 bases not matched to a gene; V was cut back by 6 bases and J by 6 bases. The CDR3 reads CASRRPEVKACHELAGGGSNEQFF. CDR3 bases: TGCGCCAGCAGAAGACCGGAAGTGAAGGCTTGTCATGAACTAGCGGGAGGGGGGAGCAATGAGCAGTTCTTC.

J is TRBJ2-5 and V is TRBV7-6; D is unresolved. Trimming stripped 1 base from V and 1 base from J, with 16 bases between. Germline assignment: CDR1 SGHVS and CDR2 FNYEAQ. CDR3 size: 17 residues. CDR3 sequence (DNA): TGTGCCAGCAGCTTAGATCCGGAAAGCGAGTCCCAAGAGACCCAGTACTTC. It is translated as CASSLDPESESQETQYF.

CDR3 bases: TGTGCCAGCAGCCCCACCAGGGGATACAGGGCCTCGAACACCGGGGAGCTGTTTTTT. Its translation is CASSPTRGYRASNTGELFF. The rearrangement joins TRBV7-2 to TRBJ2-2; D is perhaps TRBD1 (6 bases). Germline values: CDR1 SGHTA, CDR2 FQGNSA. V lost 5 bases and J 0 bases, leaving 22 bases between the germline ends. The CDR3 sequence is 19 residues long.

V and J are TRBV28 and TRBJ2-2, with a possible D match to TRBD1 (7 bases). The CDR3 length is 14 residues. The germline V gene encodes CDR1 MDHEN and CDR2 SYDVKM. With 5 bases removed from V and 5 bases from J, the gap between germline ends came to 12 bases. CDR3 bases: TGTGCCAGCAGTCTGGGGGGACAGACCGGGGAGCTGTTTTTT. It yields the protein CASSLGGQTGELFF.

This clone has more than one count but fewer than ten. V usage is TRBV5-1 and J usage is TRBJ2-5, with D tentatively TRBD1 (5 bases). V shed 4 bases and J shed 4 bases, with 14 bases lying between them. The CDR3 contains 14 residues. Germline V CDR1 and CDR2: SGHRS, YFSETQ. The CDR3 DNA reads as TGCGCCAGCAGCGCTACAGGTTATGGAGAGACCCAGTACTTC. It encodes CASSATGYGETQYF.

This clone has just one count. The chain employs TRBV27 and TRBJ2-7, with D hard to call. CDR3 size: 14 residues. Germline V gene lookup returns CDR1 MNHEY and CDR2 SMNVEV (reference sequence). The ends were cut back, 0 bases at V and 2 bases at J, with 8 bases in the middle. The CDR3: CASSLSRGTYEQYF. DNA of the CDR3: TGTGCCAGCAGTTTATCGCGCGGTACCTACGAGCAGTACTTC.

The CDR3 region is CASSFQGFWSTEAFF. CDR3 in DNA: TGTGCCAGCAGCTTCCAGGGATTCTGGTCCACTGAAGCTTTCTTT. This chain joins TRBV5-6 and TRBJ1-1, with a possible D match to TRBD1 (5 bases). Germline V gene lookup returns CDR1 SGHDT and CDR2 YYEEEE. CDR3 length equals 15 residues. Trimming stripped 2 bases from V and 4 bases from J, with 15 bases between.

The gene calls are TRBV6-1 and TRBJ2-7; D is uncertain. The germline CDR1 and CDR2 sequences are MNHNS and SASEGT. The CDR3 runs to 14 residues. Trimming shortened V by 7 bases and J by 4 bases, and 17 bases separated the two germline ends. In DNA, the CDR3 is TGTGCCAGCACCGGCGGCATGATCCTTTACGAGCAGTACGTC. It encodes CASTGGMILYEQYV.

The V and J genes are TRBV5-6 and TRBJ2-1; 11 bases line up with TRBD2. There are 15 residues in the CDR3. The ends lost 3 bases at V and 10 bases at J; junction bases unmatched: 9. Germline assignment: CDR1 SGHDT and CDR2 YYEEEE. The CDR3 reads CASSSTSGKAWEQFF. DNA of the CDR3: TGTGCCAGCAGCTCGACTAGCGGGAAGGCATGGGAGCAGTTCTTC.

CDR3 coding DNA: TGTGCCAGCAGTTTGTCCGGACAGGTGAACACTGAAGCTTTCTTT. This codes for CASSLSGQVNTEAFF. The chain recombines TRBV27 with TRBJ1-1; 7 nucleotides align to TRBD1. J gave up 0 bases and V 3 bases, and 4 bases lay outside the gene matches. Germline values: CDR1 MNHEY, CDR2 SMNVEV (reference sequence). This CDR3 is built from 15 residues.

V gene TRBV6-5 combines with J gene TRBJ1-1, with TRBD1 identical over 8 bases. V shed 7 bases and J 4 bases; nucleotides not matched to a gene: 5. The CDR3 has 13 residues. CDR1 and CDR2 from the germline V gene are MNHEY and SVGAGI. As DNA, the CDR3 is TGTGCCAGCAACCCTACAGGGGGCACTGAAGCTTTCTTT. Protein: CASNPTGGTEAFF.

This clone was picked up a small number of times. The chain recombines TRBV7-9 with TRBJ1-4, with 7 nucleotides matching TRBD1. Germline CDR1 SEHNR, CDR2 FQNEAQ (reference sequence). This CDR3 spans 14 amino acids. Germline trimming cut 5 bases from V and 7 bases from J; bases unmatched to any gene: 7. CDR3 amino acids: CASSPTGYFEKLFF. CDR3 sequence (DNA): TGTGCCAGCAGCCCGACAGGGTACTTTGAAAAACTGTTTTTT.

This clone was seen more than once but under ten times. CDR3 sequence: CASSDRTGGGTGELFF. The CDR3 DNA reads TGTGCCAGCAGTGACAGGACAGGGGGCGGCACCGGGGAGCTGTTTTTT. The chain uses TRBV6-1 and TRBJ2-2; 11 nucleotides align to TRBD1. Germline V gene sequence: CDR1 MNHNS, CDR2 SASEGT. The CDR3 consists of 16 residues. Trimming cost V 3 bases and J 4 bases; bases outside gene matches: 4.

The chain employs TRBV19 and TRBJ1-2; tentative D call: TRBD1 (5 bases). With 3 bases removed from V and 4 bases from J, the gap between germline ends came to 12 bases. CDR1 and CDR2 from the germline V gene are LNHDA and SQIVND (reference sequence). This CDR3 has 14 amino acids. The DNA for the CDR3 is TGTGCCAGTAGTATGGGTCAGGGTGCCTATGGCTACACCTTC. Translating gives CASSMGQGAYGYTF.

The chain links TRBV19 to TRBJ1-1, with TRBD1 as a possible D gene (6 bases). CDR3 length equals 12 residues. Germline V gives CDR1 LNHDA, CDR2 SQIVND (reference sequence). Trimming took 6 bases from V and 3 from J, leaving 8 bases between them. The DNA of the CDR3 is TGTGCCAGTAGGGACAGTCACACTGAAGCTTTCTTT. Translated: CASRDSHTEAFF. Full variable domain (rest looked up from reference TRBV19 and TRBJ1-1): DGGITQSPKYLFRKEGQNVTLSCEQNLNHDAMYWYRQDPGQGLRLIYYSQIVNDFQKGDIAEGYSVSREKKESFPLTVTSAQKNPTAFYLCASRDSHTEAFFGQGTRLTVV.

CDR3 sequence (DNA): TGTGCCAGCAGCCAATACACTGAAGCTTTCTTT. Translating it yields CASSQYTEAFF. The chain carries TRBV7-9 and TRBJ1-1; no clear D gene. Trimming removed 5 bases at V and 3 bases at J, with 4 bases between. The V gene's germline CDR1 is SEHNR and CDR2 FQNEAQ (reference sequence). The CDR3 length is 11 residues.

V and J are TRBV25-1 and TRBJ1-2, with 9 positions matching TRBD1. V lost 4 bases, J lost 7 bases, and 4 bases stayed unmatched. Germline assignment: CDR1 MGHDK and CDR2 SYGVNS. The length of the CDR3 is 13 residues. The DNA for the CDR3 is TGTGCCAGCAGTGTACAGGGGGCGGGTGGCTACACCTTC. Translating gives CASSVQGAGGYTF.

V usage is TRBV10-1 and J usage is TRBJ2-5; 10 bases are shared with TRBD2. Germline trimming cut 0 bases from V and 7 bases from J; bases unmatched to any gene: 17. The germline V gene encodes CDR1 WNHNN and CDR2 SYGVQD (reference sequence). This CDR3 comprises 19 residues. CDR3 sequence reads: CASSESRDSGRASAVTQYF. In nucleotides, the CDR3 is TGCGCCAGCAGTGAGTCCCGGGACAGCGGGAGGGCCTCTGCGGTGACCCAGTACTTC.

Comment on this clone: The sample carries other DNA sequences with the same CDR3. In DNA, the CDR3 is TGCAGTGCTAGCCAGAACACTGAAGCTTTCTTT. It translates to CSASQNTEAFF. The chain recombines TRBV20-1 with TRBJ1-1; unclear D gene. The CDR3 loop spans 11 amino acids. Trimming stripped 3 bases from V and 1 base from J, with 3 bases between. Germline assignment: CDR1 DFQATT and CDR2 SNEGSKA (reference sequence).

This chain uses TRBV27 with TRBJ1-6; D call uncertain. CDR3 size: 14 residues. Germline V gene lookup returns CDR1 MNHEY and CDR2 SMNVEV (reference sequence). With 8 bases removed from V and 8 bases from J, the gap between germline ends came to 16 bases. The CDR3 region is CASLPKYEDSPLHF. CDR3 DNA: TGTGCCAGCCTCCCTAAATACGAAGATTCACCCCTCCACTTT.

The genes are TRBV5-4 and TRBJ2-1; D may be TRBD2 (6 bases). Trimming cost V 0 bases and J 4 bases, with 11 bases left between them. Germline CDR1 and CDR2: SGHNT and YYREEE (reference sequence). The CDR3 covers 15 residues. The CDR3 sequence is CASSLGASVYNEQFF. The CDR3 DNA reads TGTGCCAGCAGCTTGGGGGCTAGCGTGTACAATGAGCAGTTCTTC.

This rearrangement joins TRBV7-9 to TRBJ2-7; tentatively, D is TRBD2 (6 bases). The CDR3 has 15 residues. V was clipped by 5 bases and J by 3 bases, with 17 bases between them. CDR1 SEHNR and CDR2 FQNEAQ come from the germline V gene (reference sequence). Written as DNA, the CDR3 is TGTGCCAGCAGCCATGCCGGGACTTACGACTACGAGCAGTACTTC. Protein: CASSHAGTYDYEQYF.

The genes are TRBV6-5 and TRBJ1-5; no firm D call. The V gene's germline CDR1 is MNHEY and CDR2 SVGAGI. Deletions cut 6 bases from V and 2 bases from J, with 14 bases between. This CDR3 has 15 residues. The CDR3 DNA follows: TGTGCCAGCAGGCCCGGAGAACCGGGCAATCAGCCCCAGCATTTT. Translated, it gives CASRPGEPGNQPQHF.

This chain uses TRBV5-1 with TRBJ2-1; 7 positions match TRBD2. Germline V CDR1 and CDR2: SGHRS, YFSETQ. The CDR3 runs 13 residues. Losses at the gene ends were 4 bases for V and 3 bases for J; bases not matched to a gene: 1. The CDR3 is CASSGGVYNEQFF. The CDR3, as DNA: TGCGCCAGCAGCGGGGGGGTCTACAATGAGCAGTTCTTC. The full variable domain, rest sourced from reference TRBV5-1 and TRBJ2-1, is KAGVTQTPRYLIKTRGQQVTLSCSPISGHRSVSWYQQTPGQGLQFLFEYFSETQRNKGNFPGRFSGRQFSNSRSEMNVSTLELGDSALYLCASSGGVYNEQFFGPGTRLTVL.

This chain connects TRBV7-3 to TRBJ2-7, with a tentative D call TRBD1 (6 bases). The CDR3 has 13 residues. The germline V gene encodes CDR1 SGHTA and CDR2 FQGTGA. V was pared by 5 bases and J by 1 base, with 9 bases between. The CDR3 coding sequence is TGTGCCAGCAGCACCGGACAGTCCTACGAGCAGTACTTC. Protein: CASSTGQSYEQYF.

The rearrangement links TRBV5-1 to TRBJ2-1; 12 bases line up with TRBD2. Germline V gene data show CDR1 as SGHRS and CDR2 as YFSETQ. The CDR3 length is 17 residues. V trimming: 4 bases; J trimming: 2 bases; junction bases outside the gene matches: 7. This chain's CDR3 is CASSPLGLAGTYNEQFF. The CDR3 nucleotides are TGCGCCAGCAGCCCCCTCGGACTAGCGGGGACCTACAATGAGCAGTTCTTC.

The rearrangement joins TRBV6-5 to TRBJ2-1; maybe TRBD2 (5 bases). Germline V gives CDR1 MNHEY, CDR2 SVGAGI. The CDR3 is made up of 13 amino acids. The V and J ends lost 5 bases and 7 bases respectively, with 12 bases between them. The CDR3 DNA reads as TGTGCCAGCAGTGAAGCGACGGGGAATGAGCAGTTCTTC. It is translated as CASSEATGNEQFF.

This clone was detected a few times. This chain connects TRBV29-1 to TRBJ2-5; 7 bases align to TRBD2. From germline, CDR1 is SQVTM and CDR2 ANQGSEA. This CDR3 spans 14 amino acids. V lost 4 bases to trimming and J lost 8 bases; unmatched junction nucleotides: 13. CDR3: CSVGSRSGASTQYF. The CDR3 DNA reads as TGCAGCGTTGGCTCTAGGAGCGGGGCTTCTACCCAGTACTTC.